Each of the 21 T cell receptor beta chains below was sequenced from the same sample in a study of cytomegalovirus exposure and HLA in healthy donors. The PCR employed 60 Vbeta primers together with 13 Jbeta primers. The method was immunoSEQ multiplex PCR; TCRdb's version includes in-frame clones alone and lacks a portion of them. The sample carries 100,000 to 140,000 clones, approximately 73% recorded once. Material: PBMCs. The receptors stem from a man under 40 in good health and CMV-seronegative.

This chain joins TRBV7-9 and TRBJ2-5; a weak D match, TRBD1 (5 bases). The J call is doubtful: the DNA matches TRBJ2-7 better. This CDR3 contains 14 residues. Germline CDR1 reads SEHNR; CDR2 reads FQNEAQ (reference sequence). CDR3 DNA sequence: TGTGCCAGCAGCTTAGGTCCAGGGCTACACGAGCAGTACTTC. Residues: CASSLGPGLHEQYF.

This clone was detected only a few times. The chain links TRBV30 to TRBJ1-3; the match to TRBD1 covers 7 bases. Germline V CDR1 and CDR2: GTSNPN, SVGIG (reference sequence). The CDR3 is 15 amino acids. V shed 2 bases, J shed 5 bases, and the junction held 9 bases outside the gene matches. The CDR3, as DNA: TGTGCCTGGAGTAGGGGGCCCCGAGGGAGAAACACCATATATTTT. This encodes CAWSRGPRGRNTIYF.

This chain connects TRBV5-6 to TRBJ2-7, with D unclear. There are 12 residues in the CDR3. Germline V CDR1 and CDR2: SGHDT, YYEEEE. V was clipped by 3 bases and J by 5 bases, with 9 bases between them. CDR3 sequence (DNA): TGTGCCAGCAGCTCGCTAGGTCACGAGCAGTACTTC. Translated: CASSSLGHEQYF.

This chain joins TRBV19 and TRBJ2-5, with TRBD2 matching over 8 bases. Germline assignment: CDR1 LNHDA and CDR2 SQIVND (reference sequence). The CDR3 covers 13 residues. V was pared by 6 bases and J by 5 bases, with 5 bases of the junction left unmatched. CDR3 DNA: TGTGCCAGTAGGATGCGGGAGGTGGAGACCCAGTACTTC. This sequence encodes CASRMREVETQYF.

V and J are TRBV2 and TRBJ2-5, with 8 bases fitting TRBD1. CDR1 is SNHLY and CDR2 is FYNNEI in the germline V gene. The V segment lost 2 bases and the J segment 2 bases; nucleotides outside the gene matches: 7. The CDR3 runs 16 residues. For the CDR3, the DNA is TGTGCCAGCAGTGAATATTGGACAGGGTTACAAGAGACCCAGTACTTC. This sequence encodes CASSEYWTGLQETQYF.

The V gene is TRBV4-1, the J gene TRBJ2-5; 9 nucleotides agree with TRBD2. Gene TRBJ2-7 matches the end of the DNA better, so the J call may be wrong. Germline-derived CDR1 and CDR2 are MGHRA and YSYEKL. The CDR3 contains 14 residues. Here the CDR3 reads CASRAREGPYEQYF. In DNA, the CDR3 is TGCGCCAGCAGGGCGCGGGAGGGCCCCTACGAGCAGTACTTC.

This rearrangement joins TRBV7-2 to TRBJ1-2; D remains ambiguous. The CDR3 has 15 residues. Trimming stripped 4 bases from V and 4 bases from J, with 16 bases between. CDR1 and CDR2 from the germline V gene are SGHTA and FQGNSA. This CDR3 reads CASSSRGGSGYGYTF. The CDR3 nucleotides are TGTGCCAGCAGCTCTCGGGGAGGGTCGGGCTATGGCTACACCTTC.

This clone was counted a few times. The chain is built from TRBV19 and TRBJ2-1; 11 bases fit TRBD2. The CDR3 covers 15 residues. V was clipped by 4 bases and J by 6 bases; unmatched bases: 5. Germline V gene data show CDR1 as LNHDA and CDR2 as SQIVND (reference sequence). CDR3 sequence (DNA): TGTGCCAGTAGTACACCGGGACTAGCGGCCAATGAGCAGTTCTTC. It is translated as CASSTPGLAANEQFF.

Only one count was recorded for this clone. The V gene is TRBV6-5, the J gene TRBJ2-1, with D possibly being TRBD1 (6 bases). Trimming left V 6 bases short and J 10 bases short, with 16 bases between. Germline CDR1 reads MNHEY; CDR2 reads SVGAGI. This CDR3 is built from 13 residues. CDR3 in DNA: TGTGCCAGCAGGCGAATACAGGGAAAAGAGCAGTTCTTC. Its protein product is CASRRIQGKEQFF.

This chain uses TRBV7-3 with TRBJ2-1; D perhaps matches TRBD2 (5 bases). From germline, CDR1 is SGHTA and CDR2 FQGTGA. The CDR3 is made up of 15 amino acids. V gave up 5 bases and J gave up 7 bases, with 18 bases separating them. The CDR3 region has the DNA TGTGCCAGCAGCCCGGGGTCCCTACTCAGGAATGAGCAGTTCTTC. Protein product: CASSPGSLLRNEQFF. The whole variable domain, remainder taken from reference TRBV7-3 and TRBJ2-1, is GAGVSQTPSNKVTEKGKYVELRCDPISGHTALYWYRQSLGQGPEFLIYFQGTGAADDSGLPNDRFFAVRPEGSVSTLKIQRTERGDSAVYLCASSPGSLLRNEQFFGPGTRLTVL.

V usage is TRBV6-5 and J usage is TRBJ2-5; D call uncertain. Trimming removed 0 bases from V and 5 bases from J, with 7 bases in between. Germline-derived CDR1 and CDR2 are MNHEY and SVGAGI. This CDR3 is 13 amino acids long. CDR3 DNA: TGTGCCAGCAGTTACTCGCTTGCGGAGACCCAGTACTTC. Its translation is CASSYSLAETQYF.

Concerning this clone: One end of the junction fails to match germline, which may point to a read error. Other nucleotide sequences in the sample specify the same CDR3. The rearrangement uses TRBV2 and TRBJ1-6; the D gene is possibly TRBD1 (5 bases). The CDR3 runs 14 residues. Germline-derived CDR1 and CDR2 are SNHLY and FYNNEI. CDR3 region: CASSEQGYNSPLHF. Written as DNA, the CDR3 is TGTGCCAGCAGTGAACAGGGCTATAATTCGCCCCTCCACTTT.

CDR3 sequence reads: CASSPLGQGAYEQYF. In DNA, the CDR3 is TGTGCCAGCTCACCGCTTGGACAGGGGGCCTACGAGCAGTACTTC. The chain links TRBV18 to TRBJ2-7; TRBD1 matches 10 bases. Trimming cost V 3 bases and J 2 bases; bases outside gene matches: 4. The CDR3 loop spans 15 amino acids. Per germline, CDR1 KGHSH and CDR2 LQKENI.

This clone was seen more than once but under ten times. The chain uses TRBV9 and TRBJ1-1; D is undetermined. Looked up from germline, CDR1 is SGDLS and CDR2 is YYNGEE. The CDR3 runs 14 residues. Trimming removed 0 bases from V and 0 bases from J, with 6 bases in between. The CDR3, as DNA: TGTGCCAGCAGCGTAGAAGCGGTGAACACTGAAGCTTTCTTT. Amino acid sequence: CASSVEAVNTEAFF.

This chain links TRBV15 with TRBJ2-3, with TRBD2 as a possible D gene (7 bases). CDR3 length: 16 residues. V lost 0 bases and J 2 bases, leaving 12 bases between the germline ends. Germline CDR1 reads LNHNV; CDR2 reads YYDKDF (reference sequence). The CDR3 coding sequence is TGTGCCACCAGCAGAGATGGGCGGGGGCTCACAGATACGCAGTATTTT. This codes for CATSRDGRGLTDTQYF.

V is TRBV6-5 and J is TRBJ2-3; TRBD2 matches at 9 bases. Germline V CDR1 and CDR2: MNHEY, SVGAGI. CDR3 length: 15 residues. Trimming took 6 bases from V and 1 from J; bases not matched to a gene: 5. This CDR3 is CASSWVAGGTDTQYF. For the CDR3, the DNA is TGTGCCAGCAGCTGGGTAGCGGGAGGCACAGATACGCAGTATTTT.

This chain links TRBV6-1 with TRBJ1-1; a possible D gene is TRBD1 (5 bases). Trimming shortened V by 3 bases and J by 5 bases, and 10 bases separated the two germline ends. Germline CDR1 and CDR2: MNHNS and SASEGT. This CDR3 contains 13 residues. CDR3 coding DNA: TGTGCCAGCAGTGAGCGGGGGGAGACTGAAGCTTTCTTT. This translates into CASSERGETEAFF.

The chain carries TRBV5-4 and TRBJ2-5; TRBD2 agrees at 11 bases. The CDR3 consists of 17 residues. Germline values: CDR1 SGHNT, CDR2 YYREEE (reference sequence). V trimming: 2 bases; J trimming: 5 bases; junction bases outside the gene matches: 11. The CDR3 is CASSLKTSGSLGETQYF. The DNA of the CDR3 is TGTGCCAGCAGCTTAAAAACTAGCGGGAGCCTTGGGGAGACCCAGTACTTC.

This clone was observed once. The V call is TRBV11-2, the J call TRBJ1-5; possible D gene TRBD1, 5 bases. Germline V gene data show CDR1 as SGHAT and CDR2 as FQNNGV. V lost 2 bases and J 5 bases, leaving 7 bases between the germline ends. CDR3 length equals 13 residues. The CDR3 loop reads CASSLRGDQPQHF. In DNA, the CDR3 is TGTGCCAGCAGCTTAAGGGGCGATCAGCCCCAGCATTTT. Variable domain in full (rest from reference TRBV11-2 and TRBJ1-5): EAGVAQSPRYKIIEKRQSVAFWCNPISGHATLYWYQQILGQGPKLLIQFQNNGVVDDSQLPKDRFSAERLKGVDSTLKIQPAKLEDSAVYLCASSLRGDQPQHFGDGTRLSIL.

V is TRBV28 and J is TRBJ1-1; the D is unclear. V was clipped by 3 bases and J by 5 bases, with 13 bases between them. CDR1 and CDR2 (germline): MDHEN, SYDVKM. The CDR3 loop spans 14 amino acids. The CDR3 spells CASSFKRVLTEAFF. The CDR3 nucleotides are TGTGCCAGCAGTTTTAAGAGGGTACTGACTGAAGCTTTCTTT.

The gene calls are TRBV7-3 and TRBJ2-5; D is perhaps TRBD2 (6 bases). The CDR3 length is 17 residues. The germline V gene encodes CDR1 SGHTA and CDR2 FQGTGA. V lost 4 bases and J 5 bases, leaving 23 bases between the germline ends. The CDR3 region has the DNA TGTGCCAGCAGCTCCCCATCACCCAGACTAGGGCAGGAGACCCAGTACTTC. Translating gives CASSSPSPRLGQETQYF.